Detailed here is one T cell receptor (beta chain). What it binds is not known. Each sorted subset replicate got 200 ng genomic DNA, 25,000 to 35,000 genomes. The data were produced by immunoSEQ multiplex PCR, yet TCRdb's version contains in-frame clones alone and is incomplete. The data show about 2 million clones, 85% to 95% seen once. The data stem from a study of shared clonotypes between healthy human individuals. Division of CD4+ cells produced a CD45RA+ naive subset and a CD45RA-negative memory subset. Broader study findings: The study found 4.5% to 5% of naive CD4 clonotypes shared across a handful of donors. Exclusively blood specimens were collected; tissue repertoires likely differ.

The origin of this receptor is a man between 18 and 29 years old in good health. Source material: naive CD4+ T cells sorted from blood. Subset noted: CD45RA+ positively selected.

The CDR3 nucleotides are TGTGCCAGTAGTATACGCTATTCTAGAGGAACTGAAGCTTTCTTT. Translating gives CASSIRYSRGTEAFF. This rearrangement joins TRBV19 to TRBJ1-1; unclear D gene. Trimming took off 2 bases at V and 5 bases at J, with 15 bases between the two ends. Germline V CDR1 and CDR2: LNHDA, SQIVND (reference sequence). CDR3 size: 15 residues. The full variable domain, in which reference TRBV19 and TRBJ1-1 provide the parts outside the CDR3, is DGGITQSPKYLFRKEGQNVTLSCEQNLNHDAMYWYRQDPGQGLRLIYYSQIVNDFQKGDIAEGYSVSREKKESFPLTVTSAQKNPTAFYLCASSIRYSRGTEAFFGQGTRLTVV.